This entry is about one T cell receptor beta chain. Its antigen is unidentified. The source of the sample is a study of T-cell memory formation after mild COVID-19. From the 5' RACE reads, TCRdb called clonotypes with MiXCR, one entry per CDR3 protein. This sample carries some 410,000 distinct CDR3 sequences, more than 20% of them seen once, and the ten largest clones take 13%. Study results and caveats: Second-wave clones with a day 37 peak had unconfirmed SARS-CoV-2 specificity. CD4/CD8 balance held among clones contracting day 15 to 85, and later expanders leaned CD4+.

The sequenced sample consisted of PBMCs or a T cell subset sorted from them (not recorded which). This receptor was identified in an adult woman who had mild COVID-19 (a few samples of this study predate the infection). Cell type and time point are not known.

CDR3 residues: CASSLVLAGSTDTQYF. As DNA, the CDR3 is TGCGCCAGCAGCTTGGTGCTAGCGGGGAGCACAGATACGCAGTATTTT. The gene calls are TRBV5-1 and TRBJ2-3, with TRBD2 matching 9 bases. This CDR3 spans 16 amino acids. Germline trimming cut 0 bases from V and 0 bases from J; bases unmatched to any gene: 2. Germline values: CDR1 SGHRS, CDR2 YFSETQ. Based on the CDR3 plus reference TRBV5-1 and TRBJ2-3, the full variable domain is KAGVTQTPRYLIKTRGQQVTLSCSPISGHRSVSWYQQTPGQGLQFLFEYFSETQRNKGNFPGRFSGRQFSNSRSEMNVSTLELGDSALYLCASSLVLAGSTDTQYFGPGTRLTVL.